The clone carrying this T cell receptor beta chain has ten or more counts. The target antigen is unknown. It was RNA transcripts that yielded the amplified TCR beta CDR3 regions. The HTBI primer set was used in a first-round RT-PCR of the TCR CDR3. TCRdb called the multiplex PCR reads again in MiXCR, with one record for every CDR3 protein. The data hold a few hundred thousand distinct CDR3 sequences, with 15% to 19% observed a single time. The sample originates from a study of T cells in Graves' hyperthyroidism and ophthalmopathy. Broader study findings: Most clonotypes expanded in thyroid above 0.001 were likewise present in blood.

V lost 1 base, J lost 8 bases, and 17 bases lay in between. The CDR3 is 16 residues long. Patients with uncontrolled infections, other autoimmune diseases, pregnancy or lactation were excluded. Sequenced input: blood. The chain links TRBV12-3 or TRBV12-4 to TRBJ1-4; D remains ambiguous. The TCR was taken from a woman in her twenties or thirties with Graves' hyperthyroidism. The CDR3 nucleotides are TGTGCCAGCAGTTTAGATGGGCAGAGCGTAGGAGAAAAACTGTTTTTT. As protein: CASSLDGQSVGEKLFF.